Each of the 16 T cell receptor beta chains below was sequenced from the same sample in a study of T cell responses to AZD1222 COVID-19 vaccine. Profiled with immunoSEQ multiplex PCR; TCRdb holds only in-frame clones, not every one. This sample carries some 100,000 clones, 92% of them seen once, and the ten largest clones take 2.5% to 3.5%. Material: peripheral blood, obtained 28 days after the second AZD1222 dose. The receptors stem from an adult who received the AZD1222 COVID-19 vaccine.

The rearrangement joins TRBV5-1 to TRBJ2-5; D perhaps matches TRBD2 (6 bases). The CDR3 has 14 residues. V was pared by 4 bases and J by 8 bases, with 18 bases between. The V gene's germline CDR1 is SGHRS and CDR2 YFSETQ. The CDR3 coding sequence is TGCGCCAGCAGCCCCGGGGTAGCGGAGGATACCCAGTACTTC. Residues: CASSPGVAEDTQYF. Full variable domain (remainder filled in from reference TRBV5-1 and TRBJ2-5): KAGVTQTPRYLIKTRGQQVTLSCSPISGHRSVSWYQQTPGQGLQFLFEYFSETQRNKGNFPGRFSGRQFSNSRSEMNVSTLELGDSALYLCASSPGVAEDTQYFGPGTRLLVL.

The chain links TRBV2 to TRBJ1-2; D may be TRBD1 (5 bases). This CDR3 comprises 14 residues. Germline values: CDR1 SNHLY, CDR2 FYNNEI. Between the trimmed V and J ends, which lost 6 bases and 1 base, there was a span of 12 bases. CDR3 coding DNA: TGTGCCAGCAGCGCGGGACCGTTTAACTATGGCTACACCTTC. It encodes CASSAGPFNYGYTF.

The chain uses TRBV2 and TRBJ1-2; tentative D call: TRBD1 (6 bases). Germline-derived CDR1 and CDR2 are SNHLY and FYNNEI. V lost 7 bases to trimming and J lost 4 bases, with 19 bases between them. This CDR3 contains 15 residues. The CDR3 region is CASTARGGAIYGYTF. The CDR3 DNA is TGTGCCAGCACGGCTCGGGGGGGGGCAATCTATGGCTACACCTTC.

The chain couples TRBV5-1 to TRBJ1-1; TRBD1 is a possible D gene (6 bases). Trimming left V 0 bases short and J 7 bases short, with 19 bases between. Germline V gives CDR1 SGHRS, CDR2 YFSETQ. The CDR3 totals 16 residues. The CDR3 sequence is CASSLGTFDRGGEAFF. In nucleotides, the CDR3 is TGCGCCAGCAGCTTGGGGACCTTTGATAGAGGGGGTGAAGCTTTCTTT. The full variable domain, in which reference TRBV5-1 and TRBJ1-1 provide the parts outside the CDR3, is KAGVTQTPRYLIKTRGQQVTLSCSPISGHRSVSWYQQTPGQGLQFLFEYFSETQRNKGNFPGRFSGRQFSNSRSEMNVSTLELGDSALYLCASSLGTFDRGGEAFFGQGTRLTVV.

This chain uses TRBV6-6 with TRBJ1-5; 9 positions agree with TRBD1. The CDR3 extends over 17 amino acids. With 5 bases clipped from V and 2 bases from J, the junction kept 10 bases outside the gene matches. CDR1 and CDR2 from the germline V gene are MNHNY and SVGAGI (reference sequence). The CDR3 DNA follows: TGTGCCAGCAGTCTAGGTCGGACAGGGGAGGGCAATCAGCCCCAGCATTTT. Its protein is CASSLGRTGEGNQPQHF.

This clone showed up just once. This sequence joins TRBV30 and TRBJ2-1, with TRBD1 matching over 9 bases. The germline CDR1 and CDR2 sequences are GTSNPN and SVGIG (reference sequence). The CDR3 consists of 13 residues. V was clipped by 7 bases and J by 0 bases; unmatched bases: 1. CDR3 sequence (DNA): TGTGCCTCGGACAGGGGCTCCTACAATGAGCAGTTCTTC. Translating it yields CASDRGSYNEQFF.

The rearrangement joins TRBV7-9 to TRBJ1-1, with unresolved D. Per the germline V gene, CDR1 is SEHNR and CDR2 is FQNEAQ (reference sequence). The V and J ends lost 5 bases and 5 bases respectively, with 15 bases between them. This CDR3 has 14 residues. CDR3 protein: CASSAERESTEAFF. DNA of the CDR3: TGTGCCAGCAGCGCGGAAAGGGAGAGTACTGAAGCTTTCTTT.

The rearrangement joins TRBV9 to TRBJ2-3; possible D gene TRBD1, 6 bases. The CDR3 is 16 residues long. Trimming stripped 3 bases from V and 2 bases from J, with 16 bases between. The germline V gene has CDR1 SGDLS and CDR2 YYNGEE. The CDR3: CASSARRQVDTDTQYF. CDR3 bases: TGTGCCAGCAGCGCGAGGAGACAGGTGGACACAGATACGCAGTATTTT.

The gene calls are TRBV30 and TRBJ1-2, with D possibly matching TRBD1 (6 bases). There are 12 residues in the CDR3. Trimming left V 5 bases short and J 7 bases short, with 14 bases between. Germline V gives CDR1 GTSNPN, CDR2 SVGIG (reference sequence). The CDR3 sequence is CAWDPGAGGYTF. The CDR3 nucleotides read TGTGCCTGGGACCCGGGGGCAGGTGGCTACACCTTC.

The chain recombines TRBV30 with TRBJ2-1; TRBD2 is a possible D gene (7 bases). Per the germline V gene, CDR1 is GTSNPN and CDR2 is SVGIG (reference sequence). CDR3 length equals 16 residues. V dropped 0 bases and J dropped 6 bases, with 18 bases sitting between them. CDR3: CAWSVYAGAVGNEQFF. In DNA form, the CDR3 reads TGTGCCTGGAGTGTTTATGCGGGGGCTGTTGGCAATGAGCAGTTCTTC.

The chain recombines TRBV28 with TRBJ1-5; 7 positions match TRBD1. V gave up 4 bases and J gave up 6 bases; unmatched junction bases: 0. The CDR3 sequence is 12 residues long. Per the germline V gene, CDR1 is MDHEN and CDR2 is SYDVKM. The CDR3 DNA sequence: TGTGCCAGCAGTTGGGACAGTCAGCCCCAGCATTTT. It encodes CASSWDSQPQHF.

This chain uses TRBV10-3 with TRBJ1-2, with 9 bases lining up with TRBD1. This CDR3 comprises 16 residues. V lost 3 bases to trimming and J lost 2 bases; unmatched junction nucleotides: 7. The germline CDR1 and CDR2 sequences are ENHRY and SYGVKD. CDR3 DNA: TGTGCCATCAGTGACAAAGGACAGGGGCTGAACTATGGCTACACCTTC. It encodes CAISDKGQGLNYGYTF.

The gene calls are TRBV7-9 and TRBJ2-5; D not resolved. The CDR3 sequence is 11 residues long. Trimming shortened V by 7 bases and J by 5 bases, and 8 bases separated the two germline ends. CDR1 and CDR2 from the germline V gene are SEHNR and FQNEAQ (reference sequence). CDR3 region: CASTLGETQYF. CDR3 coding DNA: TGTGCCAGCACCTTGGGGGAGACCCAGTACTTC. The variable domain in full, completed from reference TRBV7-9 and TRBJ2-5, reads DTGVSQNPRHKITKRGQNVTFRCDPISEHNRLYWYRQTLGQGPEFLTYFQNEAQLEKSRLLSDRFSAERPKGSFSTLEIQRTEQGDSAMYLCASTLGETQYFGPGTRLLVL.

V usage is TRBV5-4 and J usage is TRBJ2-5; no reliable D call. The length of the CDR3 is 14 residues. Trimming took off 5 bases at V and 2 bases at J, with 13 bases between the two ends. Germline values: CDR1 SGHNT, CDR2 YYREEE (reference sequence). CDR3: CASRSGGQQETQYF. The CDR3 region has the DNA TGTGCCAGCAGATCTGGCGGTCAGCAAGAGACCCAGTACTTC.

The chain couples TRBV5-5 to TRBJ2-1; a possible D gene is TRBD1 (6 bases). V lost 0 bases to trimming and J lost 9 bases, with 10 bases between them. Germline V gives CDR1 SGHKS, CDR2 YYEKEE (reference sequence). This CDR3 region has 13 residues. The CDR3 DNA reads TGTGCCAGCAGCTTGGACAGGGATGTTGAGCAGTTCTTC. This sequence encodes CASSLDRDVEQFF.

This clone was picked up one time. The chain carries TRBV2 and TRBJ1-4, with D perhaps matching TRBD1 (5 bases). The CDR3 covers 15 residues. Per germline, CDR1 SNHLY and CDR2 FYNNEI. The V end lost 1 base, the J end lost 2 bases, and 8 bases lay between the germline ends. CDR3 protein: CASSEGGSTNEKLFF. DNA for the CDR3: TGTGCCAGCAGTGAAGGGGGGTCCACTAATGAAAAACTGTTTTTT.